The present T cell receptor beta chain was sequenced within a study of T-cell reconstitution after alpha-beta-depleted transplantation in children. Study results and limitations: Some patients showed high day-60 TCRbeta diversity, which derived from surviving recipient T cells and thymic progenitors. Fresh T-cell production supplied most of the T-cell counts and diversity seen one year after transplant. Reported findings indicate that, about two months after transplant, alpha-beta T cells came from several hundred expanded clones, which were derived from non-depleted graft cells.

This clonotype was recorded at least ten times. The antigen remains unidentified. Unique molecular identifiers tagged the TCRbeta library. MiXCR was run by TCRdb on the PCR reads, yielding one entry per CDR3 protein. The profile shows approximately 89,000 distinct CDR3 sequences, roughly 15% of them singletons. The length of the CDR3 is 15 residues. Trimming took 0 bases from V and 1 from J, leaving 11 bases between them. Germline CDR1 is SGHRS and CDR2 is YFSETQ. The clonotype was recovered from a male patient between 2 and 10 years old who had a stem cell transplant for acute lymphoblastic leukemia, so the T cells may come from the graft donor. V gene TRBV5-1 combines with J gene TRBJ2-7; D ambiguous. The sequences come from PBMCs, mostly from graft donor cells, collected 180 days after TCRalphabeta/CD19-depleted stem cell transplant. This CDR3 reads CASSLEPDLSYEQYF. The CDR3 DNA sequence: TGCGCCAGCAGCTTGGAACCCGACTTATCCTACGAGCAGTACTTC.